This is a list of T cell receptor beta chains from one sample in a study of cytomegalovirus exposure and HLA in healthy donors. Sequencing was performed with immunoSEQ multiplex PCR; in TCRdb, only in-frame clones are kept and a portion is missing. Of approximately 170,000 clones in the sample, 75% to 90% were seen once. What was sequenced was PBMCs. These receptors were collected from a boy aged 2 to 10 in good health and CMV-seronegative. Each CDR3 is given without its conserved first and last residue. Each record gives: D gene, V gene, clone size, CDR3 protein. A D gene is named only where the DNA matches it firmly. Part of the rows lack a size; the others show once, few, many or a class for expanded clones.

d_call: -; v_call: TRBV5-6; clone_size: few; cdr3_aa: ASSLGQPSFEKLF
d_call: -; v_call: TRBV6-5; clone_size: few; cdr3_aa: ASSYFGARQNEQF
d_call: TRBD2; v_call: TRBV4-3; clone_size: few; cdr3_aa: ASSLNPSGGGTGELF
d_call: TRBD1; v_call: TRBV5-4; clone_size: once; cdr3_aa: ASSWTGQETQY
d_call: -; v_call: TRBV5-8; clone_size: few; cdr3_aa: ASSSQETQY
d_call: TRBD2; v_call: TRBV10-3; clone_size: -; cdr3_aa: ASSGGAGIEQF
d_call: -; v_call: TRBV12-5; clone_size: -; cdr3_aa: ASGLVRAGRGYEQY
d_call: -; v_call: TRBV5-6; clone_size: once; cdr3_aa: ASSFGSGPSPLH
d_call: -; v_call: TRBV5-4; clone_size: -; cdr3_aa: ASSQGAEAF
d_call: -; v_call: TRBV5-1; clone_size: once; cdr3_aa: ASSLDVTTSEETQY
d_call: -; v_call: TRBV6-5; clone_size: -; cdr3_aa: ASSYLQEYGYT
d_call: -; v_call: TRBV7-9; clone_size: -; cdr3_aa: ASSSGNLGEQF
d_call: -; v_call: TRBV15; clone_size: -; cdr3_aa: ATSRSWATDTQY
d_call: -; v_call: TRBV29-1; clone_size: -; cdr3_aa: SVLTGLNTEAF
d_call: -; v_call: TRBV15; clone_size: -; cdr3_aa: ATSGSRGSPNEQF
d_call: TRBD2; v_call: TRBV7-9; clone_size: -; cdr3_aa: ASSLLAGGPGETQY
d_call: TRBD1; v_call: TRBV28; clone_size: once; cdr3_aa: ASSDLLRGRGELF
d_call: -; v_call: TRBV18; clone_size: -; cdr3_aa: ASSPQAGYNEKLF
d_call: -; v_call: TRBV29-1; clone_size: -; cdr3_aa: SVEDAGFTEAF
d_call: TRBD1; v_call: TRBV25-1; clone_size: few; cdr3_aa: ASRDRVLNSEAF
d_call: -; v_call: TRBV15; clone_size: once; cdr3_aa: ATSRDQAQSYEQY
d_call: -; v_call: TRBV30; clone_size: -; cdr3_aa: AWSVLLPGTEAF
d_call: TRBD1; v_call: TRBV6-5; clone_size: -; cdr3_aa: ASRDRANT
d_call: TRBD1; v_call: TRBV27; clone_size: -; cdr3_aa: ASSLSLFGDSENSPLH
d_call: TRBD1; v_call: TRBV10-3; clone_size: -; cdr3_aa: AISENRVAGGDGYT
d_call: -; v_call: TRBV5-4; clone_size: -; cdr3_aa: ASSHQGYGELF
d_call: -; v_call: TRBV19; clone_size: once; cdr3_aa: ASSRSVGGVSNQPQH
d_call: -; v_call: TRBV9; clone_size: -; cdr3_aa: ASSVVGTFQETQY
d_call: -; v_call: TRBV21-1; clone_size: -; cdr3_aa: ASSKYTSGLFEQY
d_call: -; v_call: TRBV9; clone_size: -; cdr3_aa: ASSVGNSNQPQH
d_call: -; v_call: TRBV15; clone_size: -; cdr3_aa: ATSRKPNTEAF
d_call: TRBD1; v_call: TRBV5-1; clone_size: -; cdr3_aa: ASSSGTENTGELF
d_call: TRBD1; v_call: TRBV29-1; clone_size: -; cdr3_aa: SVQQGADEQY